Listed here is a single T cell receptor beta chain. The age range of participants was about 18 to 95 years, with residence in about two dozen US areas. This sample is drawn from a study of blood T cell repertoires in COVID-19. As for the study in general: Some COVID-19 samples were acute and others convalescent; all came from the United States, Italy and Spain.

After removal of 6 bases from V and 1 base from J, the junction contained 1 base not matched to a gene. The CDR3 contains 13 residues. In the original processing: Amplification with reference gene primers provided the estimates of nucleated cell counts. Only in-frame clones appear in the TCRdb table, and some are missing; sequencing was by immunoSEQ multiplex PCR. V, J and clone size derive from that table, while D and trimming were established from the DNA sequence. Here the sample spans 250,000 or so clones, roughly 85% being singletons. The receptor was derived from a woman in her thirties or forties who had been exposed to COVID-19. Sample: PBMCs or T cells enriched from blood (not recorded which). The chain uses TRBV12-3 or TRBV12-4 and TRBJ1-1, with 8 positions matching TRBD1. The CDR3 reads CASRGQENTEAFF. CDR3 DNA: TGTGCCAGCAGGGGACAGGAGAACACTGAAGCTTTCTTT.